The text below deals with one T cell receptor (beta chain). These data originate in a study of shared clonotypes between healthy human individuals. The CDR3 extends over 15 amino acids. In germline, CDR1 is SGDLS, CDR2 YYNGEE. The V end lost 0 bases, the J end lost 5 bases, and 15 bases lay between the germline ends. Per the authors' pipeline: Quality scores were absent from the junction-only immunoSEQ sequences, so filtering differed. TCRdb keeps only in-frame clones here, not all; method: immunoSEQ multiplex PCR. V, J and clone size are those of that table, while D and trimming were read from the DNA. The sample carries over 1.5 million clones, nearly 99% recorded once.

V gene TRBV9 combines with J gene TRBJ2-7; the D is unclear. This TCR came from a man under 40 in good health. Input material: naive CD4+ T cells sorted from blood. The subset: CD45RA+ positively selected. The CDR3 bases are TGTGCCAGCAGCGTAGGAGTGAACCCCCGCGACGAGCAGTACTTC. The encoded protein is CASSVGVNPRDEQYF.